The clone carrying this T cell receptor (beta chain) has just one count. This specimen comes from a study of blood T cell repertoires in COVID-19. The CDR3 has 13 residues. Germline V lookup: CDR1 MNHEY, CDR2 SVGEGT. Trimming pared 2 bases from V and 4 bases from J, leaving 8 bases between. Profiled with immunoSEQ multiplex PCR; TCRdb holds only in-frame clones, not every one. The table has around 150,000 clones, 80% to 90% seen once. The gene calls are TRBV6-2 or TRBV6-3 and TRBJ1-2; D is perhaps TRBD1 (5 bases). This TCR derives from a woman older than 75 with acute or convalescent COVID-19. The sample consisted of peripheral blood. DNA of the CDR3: TGTGCCAGCAGTTACATCGACAGCTATGGCTACACCTTC. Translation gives CASSYIDSYGYTF.